This TCR beta chain comes out of a study of blood T cell repertoires in COVID-19 (TCRdb year 2020). Regarding the research as a whole: Samples covering the acute and convalescent phases of COVID-19 were provided by collaborators in the United States, Italy and Spain. Nearly every sample came with metadata listing a de-identified subject ID, COVID-19 status, age in years and sex. HLA class I and class II types, where available, came from metadata supplied by the sample provider rather than from assay-based typing. The samples were drawn from two sources: the first 160 participants of the ongoing ImmuneRACE study, and 1,200 or so subjects contributed by 6 global collaborators. The prospective study material was composed of cDNA or gDNA derived from T cells, B-cell-depleted T cells, or PBMCs. A freely available public database, intended as a resource for researchers studying the immune response to SARS-CoV-2, is where the repertoires were released. The dataset comprised deeply sampled blood TCRbeta repertoires from subjects exposed to, actively infected with, or recovered from COVID-19. Broader findings and caveats from the paper: The quantity of clinical and demographic metadata differed by source and by participant and was supplied without curation.

Comment on this clone: Its antigen is currently not known. Base qualities are not at hand, and no much larger clone is one base apart.

V trim: 3 bases; J trim: 6 bases; unmatched bases: 6. CDR1 SGHRS and CDR2 YFSETQ are derived from the germline V gene. Its CDR3 holds 15 amino acids, cysteine through phenylalanine. Of the read, only the CDR3 DNA is kept; its 45 bases are in frame from base 1. Each collaborating institution followed its own protocols to collect whole blood in K2EDTA tubes. For TCRbeta analysis, collaborator samples were shipped as frozen whole blood, as isolated PBMCs, or as DNA extracted from either sample type. The immunoSEQ Assay, a bias-controlled multiplex PCR, was used to amplify TCRbeta CDR3 regions from genomic DNA. The source study handled its data this way. The number of nucleated cells in each sample was estimated from the amplification of reference gene primers within the assay. To quantify the absolute abundance of each unique TCRbeta CDR3 rearrangement, sequence reads were collapsed and filtered. For each sample, productive Simpson clonality was calculated as the square root of Simpson's diversity index across productive rearrangements. Drawn from immuneACCESS, this table holds only the in-frame rearrangements with V and J called that TCRdb kept. Clones are partly lost; checked studies trace under half to an unresolved V gene and leave the rest unexplained. That table furnishes V, J and clone size, whereas the DNA furnished D and trimming. The sample yields around 190,000 clones; less than 85% were counted once. Around 7% of the sample rests with the top ten.

The rearrangement joined TRBV5-1 to TRBJ2-1, with 10 bases aligning to TRBD2. The specimen sequenced was peripheral blood. The receptor was isolated from a human donor in a cohort sampled during active COVID-19. The bases read TGCGCCAGCAGCTGGCTAGCGGGGGCAGGCAATGAGCAGTTCTTC. The translation is CASSWLAGAGNEQFF.